This record covers a single T cell receptor (beta chain). Its antigen is not known. Sample time point: week 35, safety follow-up. Every vaccine dose comprised 300 ug of mutant IDH1 20-mer peptide plus topical imiquimod. These data belong to a study of a mutant IDH1 vaccine in newly diagnosed glioma. Study at large: Treated patients, averaging around 40 years, were 62.5% male and roughly 38% female. Most patients had radiochemotherapy with temozolomide before enrollment; others had one alone. Visit timing is recorded as week 35 for V12 and week 47 for V13.

Repertoires were generated with immunoSEQ multiplex PCR, while TCRdb's copy carries only in-frame clones and drops some. The profile shows 35,000 to 45,000 clones, 65% to 90% of them singletons. The CDR3 runs 11 residues. Germline loops: CDR1 SEHNR, CDR2 FQNEAQ (reference sequence). Trimming took off 11 bases at V and 8 bases at J, with 13 bases between the two ends. The specimen comprised PBMCs, sampled from a glioma patient whose treatment included an IDH1 peptide vaccine. The sequence came from a woman in her fifties or sixties with glioma. The chain carries TRBV7-9 and TRBJ2-1; D may be TRBD2 (5 bases). CDR3 in DNA: TGTGCCGGAGGTCCGAGGGATGAGCAGTTCTTC. It codes for CAGGPRDEQFF.